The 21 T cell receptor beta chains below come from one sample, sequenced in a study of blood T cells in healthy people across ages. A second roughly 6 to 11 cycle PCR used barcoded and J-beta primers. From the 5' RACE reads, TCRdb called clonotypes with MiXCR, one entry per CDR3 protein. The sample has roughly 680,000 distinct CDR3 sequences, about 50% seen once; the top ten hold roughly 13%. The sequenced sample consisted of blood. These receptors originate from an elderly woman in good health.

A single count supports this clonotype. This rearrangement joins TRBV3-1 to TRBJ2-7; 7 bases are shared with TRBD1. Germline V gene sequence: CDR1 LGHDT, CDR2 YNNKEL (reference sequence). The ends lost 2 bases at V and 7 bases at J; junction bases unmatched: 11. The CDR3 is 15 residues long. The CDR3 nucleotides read TGTGCCAGCAGCCAAAGGGGGCCCCTCTACAATGAGCAGTACTTC. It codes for CASSQRGPLYNEQYF.

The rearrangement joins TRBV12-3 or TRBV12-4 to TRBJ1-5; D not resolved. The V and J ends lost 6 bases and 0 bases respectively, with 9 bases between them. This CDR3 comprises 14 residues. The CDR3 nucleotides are TGTGCCAGCAGCCTAATGGATAGCAATCAGCCCCAGCATTTT. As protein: CASSLMDSNQPQHF.

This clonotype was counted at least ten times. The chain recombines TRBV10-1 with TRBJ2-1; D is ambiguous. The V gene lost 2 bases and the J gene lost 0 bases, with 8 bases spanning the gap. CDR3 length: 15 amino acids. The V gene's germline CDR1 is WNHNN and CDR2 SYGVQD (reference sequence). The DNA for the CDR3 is TGCGCCAGCAGTGAGAGGTCGAGCTCCTACAATGAGCAGTTCTTC. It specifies CASSERSSSYNEQFF.

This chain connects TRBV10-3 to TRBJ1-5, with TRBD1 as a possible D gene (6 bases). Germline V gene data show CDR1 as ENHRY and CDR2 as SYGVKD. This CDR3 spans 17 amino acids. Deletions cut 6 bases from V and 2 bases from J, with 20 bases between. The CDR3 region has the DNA TGTGCCATCAGCCCCTCCGGGACAACGGAGGGCAATCAGCCCCAGCATTTT. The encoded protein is CAISPSGTTEGNQPQHF.

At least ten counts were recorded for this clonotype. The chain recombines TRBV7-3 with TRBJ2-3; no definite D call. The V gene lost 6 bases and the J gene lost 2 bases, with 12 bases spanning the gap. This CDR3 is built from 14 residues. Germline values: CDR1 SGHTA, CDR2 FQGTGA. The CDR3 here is CASSPPGLTDTQYF. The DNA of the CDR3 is TGTGCCAGCAGTCCCCCCGGGCTCACAGATACGCAGTATTTT.

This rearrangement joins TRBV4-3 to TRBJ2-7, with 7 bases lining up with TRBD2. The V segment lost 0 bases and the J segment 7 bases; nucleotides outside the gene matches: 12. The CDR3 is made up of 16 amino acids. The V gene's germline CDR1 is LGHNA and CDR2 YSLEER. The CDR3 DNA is TGCGCCAGCAGCCAAGACGAGACTAGCTATAACAATGAGCAGTACTTC. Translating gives CASSQDETSYNNEQYF.

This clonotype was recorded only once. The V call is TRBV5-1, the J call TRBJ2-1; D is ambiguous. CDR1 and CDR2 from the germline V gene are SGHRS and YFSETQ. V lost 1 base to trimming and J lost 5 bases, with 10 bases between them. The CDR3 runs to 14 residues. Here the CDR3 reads CASSLFPENNEQFF. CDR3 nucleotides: TGCGCCAGCAGCTTGTTTCCTGAGAACAATGAGCAGTTCTTC.

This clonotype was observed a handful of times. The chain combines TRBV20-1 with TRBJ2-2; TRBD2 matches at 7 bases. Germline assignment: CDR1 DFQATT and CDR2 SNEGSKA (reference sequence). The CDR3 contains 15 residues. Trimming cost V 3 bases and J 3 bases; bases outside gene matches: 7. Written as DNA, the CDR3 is TGCAGTGCTAGCCCCGGGACTACCGACACCGGGGAGCTGTTTTTT. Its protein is CSASPGTTDTGELFF.

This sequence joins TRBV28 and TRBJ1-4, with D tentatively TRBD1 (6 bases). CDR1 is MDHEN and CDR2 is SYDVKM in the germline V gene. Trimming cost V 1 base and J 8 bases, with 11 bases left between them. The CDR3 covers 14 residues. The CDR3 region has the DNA TGTGCCAGCAGTTTATCAGGGGCGAGCGAAAAACTGTTTTTT. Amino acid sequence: CASSLSGASEKLFF.

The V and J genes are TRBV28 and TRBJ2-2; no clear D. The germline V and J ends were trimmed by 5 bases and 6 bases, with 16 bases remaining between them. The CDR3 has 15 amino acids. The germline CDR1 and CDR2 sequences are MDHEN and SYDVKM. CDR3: CASSPAGPLAGELFF. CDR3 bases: TGTGCCAGCAGTCCCGCCGGGCCCCTCGCCGGGGAGCTGTTTTTT. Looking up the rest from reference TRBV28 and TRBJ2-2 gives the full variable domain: DVKVTQSSRYLVKRTGEKVFLECVQDMDHENMFWYRQDPGLGLRLIYFSYDVKMKEKGDIPEGYSVSREKKERFSLILESASTNQTSMYLCASSPAGPLAGELFFGEGSRLTVL.

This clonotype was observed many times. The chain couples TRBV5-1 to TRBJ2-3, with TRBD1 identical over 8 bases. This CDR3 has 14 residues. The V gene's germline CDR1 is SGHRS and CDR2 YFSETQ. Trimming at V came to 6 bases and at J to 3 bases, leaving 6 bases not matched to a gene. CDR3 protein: CASTLQGATDTQYF. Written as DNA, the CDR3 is TGCGCCAGCACCCTCCAGGGGGCAACAGATACGCAGTATTTT.

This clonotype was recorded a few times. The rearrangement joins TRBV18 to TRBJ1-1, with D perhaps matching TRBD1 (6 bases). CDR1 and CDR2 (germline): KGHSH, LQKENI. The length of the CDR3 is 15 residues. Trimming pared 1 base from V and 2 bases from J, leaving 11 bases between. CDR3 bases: TGTGCCAGCTCACCACAGGCAGGGACAAACACTGAAGCTTTCTTT. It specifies CASSPQAGTNTEAFF.

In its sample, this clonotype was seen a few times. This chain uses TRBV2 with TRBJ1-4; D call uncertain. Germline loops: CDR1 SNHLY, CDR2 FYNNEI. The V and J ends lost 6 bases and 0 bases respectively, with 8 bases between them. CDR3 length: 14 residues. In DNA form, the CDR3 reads TGTGCCAGCAGGCGGGAAGCAACTAATGAAAAACTGTTTTTT. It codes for CASRREATNEKLFF.

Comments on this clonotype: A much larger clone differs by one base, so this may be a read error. CDR3 sequence: CSGDPGGLAFF. As DNA, the CDR3 is TGCAGCGGTGATCCAGGCGGGCTTGCTTTCTTT. The chain carries TRBV29-1 and TRBJ1-1, with D unclear. Trimming took 7 bases from V and 11 from J, leaving 17 bases between them. From germline, CDR1 is SQVTM and CDR2 ANQGSEA. CDR3 size: 11 residues.

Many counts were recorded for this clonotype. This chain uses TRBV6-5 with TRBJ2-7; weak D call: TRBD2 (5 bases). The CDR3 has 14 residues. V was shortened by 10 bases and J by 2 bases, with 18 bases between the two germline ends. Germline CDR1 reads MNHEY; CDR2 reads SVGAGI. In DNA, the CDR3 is TGTGCCACGCGCCCGGGGTCCGGAACCTACGAGCAGTACTTC. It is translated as CATRPGSGTYEQYF.

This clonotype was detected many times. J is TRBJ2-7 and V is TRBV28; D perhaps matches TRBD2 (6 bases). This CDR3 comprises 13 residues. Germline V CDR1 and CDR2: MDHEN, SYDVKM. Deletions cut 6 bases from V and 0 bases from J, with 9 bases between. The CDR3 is CASRGGDSYEQYF. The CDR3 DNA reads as TGTGCCAGCAGGGGGGGTGACTCCTACGAGCAGTACTTC.

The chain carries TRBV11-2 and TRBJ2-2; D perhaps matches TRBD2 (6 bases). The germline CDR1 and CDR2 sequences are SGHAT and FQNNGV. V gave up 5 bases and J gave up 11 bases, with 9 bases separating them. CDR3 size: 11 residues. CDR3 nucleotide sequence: TGTGCCAGCAGCCCGCGGGACGAGCTGTTTTTT. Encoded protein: CASSPRDELFF. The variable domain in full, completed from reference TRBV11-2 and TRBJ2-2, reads EAGVAQSPRYKIIEKRQSVAFWCNPISGHATLYWYQQILGQGPKLLIQFQNNGVVDDSQLPKDRFSAERLKGVDSTLKIQPAKLEDSAVYLCASSPRDELFFGEGSRLTVL.

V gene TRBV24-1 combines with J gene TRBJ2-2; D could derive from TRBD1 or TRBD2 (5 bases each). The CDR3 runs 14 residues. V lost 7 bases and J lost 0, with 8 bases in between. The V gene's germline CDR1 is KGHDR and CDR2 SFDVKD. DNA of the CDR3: TGTGCCACCAGGGGACGGACGAACACCGGGGAGCTGTTTTTT. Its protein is CATRGRTNTGELFF.

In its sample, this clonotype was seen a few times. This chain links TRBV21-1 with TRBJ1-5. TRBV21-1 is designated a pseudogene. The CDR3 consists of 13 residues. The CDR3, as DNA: TGTGCCAGCAGCAAGATTCGAGATCAGCCCCAGCATTTT. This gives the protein CASSKIRDQPQHF.

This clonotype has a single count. CDR3 nucleotide sequence: TGTGCCAGCAGCTTACAGGGGCAGGTCTCTGGGGCCAACGTCCTGACTTTC. Translated, it gives CASSLQGQVSGANVLTF. The chain carries TRBV7-2 and TRBJ2-6; TRBD1 is a possible D gene (6 bases). Between the trimmed V and J ends, which lost 2 bases and 0 bases, there was a span of 11 bases. There are 17 residues in the CDR3. Per the germline V gene, CDR1 is SGHTA and CDR2 is FQGNSA.

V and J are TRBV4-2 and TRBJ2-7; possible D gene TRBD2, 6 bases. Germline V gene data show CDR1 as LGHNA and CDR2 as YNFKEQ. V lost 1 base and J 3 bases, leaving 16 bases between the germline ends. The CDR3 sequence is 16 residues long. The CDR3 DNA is TGTGCCAGCAGCCAAGGCTGGGTGCGGACTAACTACGAGCAGTACTTC. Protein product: CASSQGWVRTNYEQYF.